The 23 T cell receptor beta chains below come from one sample, sequenced in a study of sequential checkpoint blockade in melanoma. Stated treatment: randomized to nivolumab then ipilimumab (arm A) or the reverse (arm B). Measured with immunoSEQ multiplex PCR; TCRdb has only the in-frame clones, and not every one. Of 13,000 or so clones listed, roughly 82% are singletons. Sequenced material: CD8+ T cells sorted from blood (inferred from file names), taken from a patient given nivolumab and ipilimumab in sequence. The receptors come from a human donor with melanoma.

V usage is TRBV27 and J usage is TRBJ2-1; 7 bases agree with TRBD2. The CDR3 has 15 amino acids. Germline CDR1 is MNHEY and CDR2 is SMNVEV (reference sequence). V shed 1 base and J 5 bases; nucleotides not matched to a gene: 5. The chain's CDR3 is CASSLLWGGNNEQFF. For the CDR3, the DNA is TGTGCCAGCAGTTTATTGTGGGGGGGGAACAATGAGCAGTTCTTC.

To note about this clone: Other nucleotide sequences from this sample produce the same CDR3. The J gene is TRBJ2-1, the V gene TRBV7-9; possible D gene TRBD1, 5 bases. Per the germline V gene, CDR1 is SEHNR and CDR2 is FQNEAQ (reference sequence). The V end was cut by 5 bases, the J end by 1 base, with 9 bases between. This CDR3 has 14 residues. The CDR3 sequence: CASSLSGSYNEQFF. CDR3 DNA: TGTGCCAGCAGCCTTTCAGGGTCCTACAATGAGCAGTTCTTC.

V usage is TRBV20-1 and J usage is TRBJ2-7, with TRBD1 as a possible D gene (6 bases). Germline CDR1 and CDR2: DFQATT and SNEGSKA (reference sequence). The CDR3 consists of 11 residues. V was trimmed by 4 bases and J by 8 bases, leaving 12 bases between them. The CDR3 protein is CSAIRDTKQYF. In DNA, the CDR3 is TGCAGTGCTATCCGGGACACTAAGCAGTACTTC.

This clone was seen a single time. Other nucleotide sequences in the sample specify the same CDR3. The chain is built from TRBV7-9 and TRBJ2-1; D is possibly TRBD1 (5 bases). Germline V CDR1 and CDR2: SEHNR, FQNEAQ (reference sequence). The CDR3 has 14 residues. Trimming stripped 3 bases from V and 1 base from J, with 7 bases between. The CDR3 DNA reads TGTGCCAGCAGCTTGGCAGGGTCCTACAATGAGCAGTTCTTC. It yields the protein CASSLAGSYNEQFF.

The chain carries TRBV27 and TRBJ2-1; perhaps TRBD1 as D (6 bases). The V and J ends lost 5 bases and 10 bases respectively, with 12 bases between them. The CDR3 contains 12 residues. From germline, CDR1 is MNHEY and CDR2 SMNVEV (reference sequence). The DNA for the CDR3 is TGTGCCAGCAGTCTCAGGGGTCCCGAGCAGTTCTTC. As protein: CASSLRGPEQFF.

Concerning this clone itself: A read error may produce the germline difference seen at one junction end. The chain couples TRBV13 to TRBJ1-2; D perhaps matches TRBD1 (5 bases). CDR1 and CDR2 from the germline V gene are PRHDT and FYEKMQ (reference sequence). CDR3 size: 15 residues. This chain's CDR3 is CASSQDTPGYYGYTF. In DNA form, the CDR3 reads TGCGCCAGCAGCCAAGATACGCCAGGGTACTATGGCTACACCTTC. Together with reference TRBV13 and TRBJ1-2, the CDR3 gives the full variable domain: AAGVIQSPRHLIKEKRETATLKCYPIPRHDTVYWYQQGPGQDPQFLISFYEKMQSDKGSIPDRFSAQQFSDYHSELNMSSLELGDSALYFCASSQDTPGYYGYTFGSGTRLTVV.

This sequence joins TRBV21-1 and TRBJ1-5; the table's D call of TRBD1 was not tested on the DNA. TRBV21-1 is reported as a pseudogene. CDR3 size: 20 residues. For the CDR3, the DNA is TGTGCCAGCAGCAAACCGGTGTTCTTCGACAGGGTGAACAGCAATCAGCCCCAGCATTTT. This sequence encodes CASSKPVFFDRVNSNQPQHF.

The chain couples TRBV7-8 to TRBJ1-4, with a tentative D call TRBD1 (6 bases). CDR1 and CDR2 from the germline V gene are SGHVS and FQNEAQ. Trimming cost V 3 bases and J 2 bases, with 19 bases left between them. The CDR3 extends over 18 amino acids. The CDR3 is CASSFHRDKGRTNEKLFF. CDR3 nucleotide sequence: TGTGCCAGCAGCTTCCACCGGGACAAAGGACGTACTAATGAAAAACTGTTTTTT.

CDR3 residues: CASSSPGREGLTDTQYF. The CDR3 region has the DNA TGTGCCAGCAGCTCCCCCGGGCGGGAGGGCCTGACAGATACGCAGTATTTT. The chain employs TRBV7-9 and TRBJ2-3, with TRBD2 matching 9 bases. V shed 4 bases, J shed 3 bases, and the junction held 11 bases outside the gene matches. Germline loops: CDR1 SEHNR, CDR2 FQNEAQ (reference sequence). The CDR3 spans 17 residues.

The chain couples TRBV27 to TRBJ1-1; D possibly corresponds to TRBD1 (6 bases). The CDR3 has 13 residues. Germline loops: CDR1 MNHEY, CDR2 SMNVEV (reference sequence). Trimming removed 0 bases from V and 4 bases from J, with 6 bases in between. As DNA, the CDR3 is TGTGCCAGCAGTTTATCCAGGGGCACTGAAGCTTTCTTT. This gives the protein CASSLSRGTEAFF.

This chain joins TRBV5-1 and TRBJ2-7, with D possibly being TRBD2 (6 bases). The germline V and J ends were trimmed by 0 bases and 0 bases, with 7 bases remaining between them. CDR1 is SGHRS and CDR2 is YFSETQ in the germline V gene. There are 14 residues in the CDR3. The CDR3 sequence: CASSLGGGSYEQYF. The CDR3 DNA is TGCGCCAGCAGCTTGGGGGGAGGCTCCTACGAGCAGTACTTC. The whole variable domain, remainder taken from reference TRBV5-1 and TRBJ2-7, is KAGVTQTPRYLIKTRGQQVTLSCSPISGHRSVSWYQQTPGQGLQFLFEYFSETQRNKGNFPGRFSGRQFSNSRSEMNVSTLELGDSALYLCASSLGGGSYEQYFGPGTRLTVT.

This clone is labeled as medium-sized (0.01 to 0.1%). The chain employs TRBV19 and TRBJ1-5; TRBD1 might be the D (6 bases). The V gene lost 3 bases and the J gene lost 1 base, with 13 bases spanning the gap. Looked up from germline, CDR1 is LNHDA and CDR2 is SQIVND (reference sequence). There are 16 residues in the CDR3. CDR3 DNA: TGTGCCAGTAGTATTGGGGGCGGAAGGAGCAATCAGCCCCAGCATTTT. Its translation: CASSIGGGRSNQPQHF.

Concerning this clone: The sample contains more than one DNA sequence encoding this CDR3. The chain uses TRBV19 and TRBJ1-2; D gene uncertain. The CDR3 extends over 10 amino acids. Trimming took off 8 bases at V and 5 bases at J, with 6 bases between the two ends. Germline V gene data show CDR1 as LNHDA and CDR2 as SQIVND (reference sequence). The CDR3 coding sequence is TGTGCCAGTCGAGGTTATGGCTACACCTTC. It is translated as CASRGYGYTF.

The V and J genes are TRBV29-1 and TRBJ2-1; 9 bases agree with TRBD2. V shed 7 bases and J 6 bases; nucleotides not matched to a gene: 4. This CDR3 comprises 12 residues. CDR1 is SQVTM and CDR2 is ANQGSEA in the germline V gene. The DNA of the CDR3 is TGCAGCGAAACTAGCGGGTCCAATGAGCAGTTCTTC. Translated: CSETSGSNEQFF.

V is TRBV28 and J is TRBJ2-7; the D gene is possibly TRBD2 (6 bases). CDR3 size: 13 residues. The V end was cut by 3 bases, the J end by 2 bases, with 8 bases between. Germline values: CDR1 MDHEN, CDR2 SYDVKM. DNA of the CDR3: TGTGCCAGCAGTTTTTCGGGGGCCTACGAGCAGTACTTC. Residues: CASSFSGAYEQYF.

This chain links TRBV9 with TRBJ2-7; TRBD2 might be the D (6 bases). CDR1 SGDLS and CDR2 YYNGEE come from the germline V gene. Trimming took 3 bases from V and 2 from J, leaving 15 bases between them. The CDR3 loop spans 15 amino acids. CDR3 bases: TGTGCCAGCAGCGCCGGGACTCTTGCTACCTACGAGCAGTACTTC. It is translated as CASSAGTLATYEQYF.

This rearrangement joins TRBV7-9 to TRBJ1-2; weak D call: TRBD1 (6 bases). This CDR3 is 14 amino acids long. V lost 8 bases, J lost 5 bases, and 18 bases lay in between. CDR1 is SEHNR, CDR2 FQNEAQ, per germline (reference sequence). The CDR3 protein is CASAKRTVPYGYTF. The CDR3 nucleotides read TGTGCCAGCGCCAAAAGGACAGTACCTTATGGCTACACCTTC.

The rearrangement uses TRBV9 and TRBJ1-2, with D perhaps matching TRBD1 (5 bases). Germline V CDR1 and CDR2: SGDLS, YYNGEE. V lost 5 bases to trimming and J lost 8 bases, with 13 bases between them. This CDR3 region has 12 residues. For the CDR3, the DNA is TGTGCCAGCAGGCCCCGGGGGGTCGGCTACACCTTC. Protein product: CASRPRGVGYTF. Variable domain in full (rest from reference TRBV9 and TRBJ1-2): DSGVTQTPKHLITATGQRVTLRCSPRSGDLSVYWYQQSLDQGLQFLIQYYNGEERAKGNILERFSAQQFPDLHSELNLSSLELGDSALYFCASRPRGVGYTFGSGTRLTVV.

The chain is built from TRBV5-6 and TRBJ2-5; 8 bases are shared with TRBD1. The closer fit of TRBJ2-7 to the DNA end suggests the J call may be wrong. The CDR3 has 14 residues. Germline V gene data show CDR1 as SGHDT and CDR2 as YYEEEE. The CDR3 nucleotides are TGTGCCAGCAGCTTTGGCAGGGGGCTGTACGAGCAGTACTTC. Encoded protein: CASSFGRGLYEQYF.

The chain carries TRBV19 and TRBJ2-7; D perhaps matches TRBD1 (6 bases). Germline V lookup: CDR1 LNHDA, CDR2 SQIVND (reference sequence). The CDR3 contains 13 residues. V was trimmed by 3 bases and J by 5 bases, leaving 11 bases between them. In DNA, the CDR3 is TGTGCCAGTAGTATGCAGGCAGGGGACGAGCAGTACTTC. Its translation is CASSMQAGDEQYF.

This clone appeared once. The chain recombines TRBV7-2 with TRBJ1-2, with D tentatively TRBD1 (6 bases). V lost 5 bases and J lost 7, with 14 bases in between. CDR3 length equals 13 residues. Germline CDR1 SGHTA, CDR2 FQGNSA. CDR3: CASSPGGAFGYTF. The CDR3, as DNA: TGTGCCAGCAGCCCCGGGGGGGCCTTTGGCTACACCTTC.

The gene calls are TRBV5-5 and TRBJ2-7, with D tentatively TRBD2 (5 bases). V was clipped by 4 bases and J by 6 bases, with 20 bases between them. This CDR3 has 15 amino acids. CDR1 is SGHKS, CDR2 YYEKEE, per germline (reference sequence). The CDR3 loop is CASSQVSVGSAEQYF. DNA of the CDR3: TGTGCCAGCAGCCAAGTTAGCGTGGGGTCCGCCGAGCAGTACTTC.

The chain combines TRBV9 with TRBJ1-1; tentatively, D is TRBD1 (6 bases). Between the trimmed V and J ends, which lost 4 bases and 1 base, there was a span of 11 bases. This CDR3 has 14 residues. CDR1 is SGDLS, CDR2 YYNGEE, per germline. CDR3 nucleotides: TGTGCCAGCAGCTCAGAGACAGGGAACACTGAAGCTTTCTTT. Translation: CASSSETGNTEAFF. The full variable domain, its missing parts supplied by reference TRBV9 and TRBJ1-1, is DSGVTQTPKHLITATGQRVTLRCSPRSGDLSVYWYQQSLDQGLQFLIQYYNGEERAKGNILERFSAQQFPDLHSELNLSSLELGDSALYFCASSSETGNTEAFFGQGTRLTVV.